A single sample gave rise to the 27 T cell receptor beta chains below, sequenced in a study of blood T cell repertoires in COVID-19. Profiled with immunoSEQ multiplex PCR; TCRdb holds only in-frame clones, not every one. The sample consists of under 450,000 clones, approximately 87% of them appearing once. Sequenced input: PBMCs or T cells enriched from blood (not recorded which). These receptors all stem from a man aged 30 to 45 who had recovered from COVID-19.

The chain uses TRBV19 and TRBJ1-1; perhaps TRBD1 as D (5 bases). CDR3 length: 14 residues. Germline CDR1 reads LNHDA; CDR2 reads SQIVND (reference sequence). Trimming left V 3 bases short and J 3 bases short, with 11 bases between. CDR3 sequence (DNA): TGTGCCAGTAGTATTATAACGGGGGACACTGAAGCTTTCTTT. It specifies CASSIITGDTEAFF.

CDR3 sequence: CASSMARAYSNQPQHF. CDR3 bases: TGTGCCAGTAGTATGGCCAGGGCCTATAGCAATCAGCCCCAGCATTTT. The chain carries TRBV19 and TRBJ1-5; D is possibly TRBD1 (5 bases). Germline lookup yields CDR1 LNHDA and CDR2 SQIVND (reference sequence). This CDR3 spans 16 amino acids. Trimming took off 3 bases at V and 0 bases at J, with 12 bases between the two ends. Full variable domain (remainder filled in from reference TRBV19 and TRBJ1-5): DGGITQSPKYLFRKEGQNVTLSCEQNLNHDAMYWYRQDPGQGLRLIYYSQIVNDFQKGDIAEGYSVSREKKESFPLTVTSAQKNPTAFYLCASSMARAYSNQPQHFGDGTRLSIL.

The V call is TRBV12-3 or TRBV12-4, the J call TRBJ1-5, with TRBD1 matching 7 bases. Germline trimming cut 6 bases from V and 6 bases from J; bases unmatched to any gene: 5. The CDR3 contains 13 residues. CDR3 sequence (DNA): TGTGCCAGCAGCGAGGGGGCGGCTCAGCCCCAGCATTTT. Translating it yields CASSEGAAQPQHF.

The chain combines TRBV10-3 with TRBJ1-1; D is perhaps TRBD1 (6 bases). Trimming stripped 10 bases from V and 0 bases from J, with 12 bases between. The V gene's germline CDR1 is ENHRY and CDR2 SYGVKD. The CDR3 length is 13 residues. CDR3 nucleotide sequence: TGTGCCAACCGGGGGGCCATGAACACTGAAGCTTTCTTT. As protein: CANRGAMNTEAFF.

V and J are TRBV11-3 and TRBJ1-1; D gene uncertain. There are 13 residues in the CDR3. The germline V gene has CDR1 SGHNT and CDR2 YENEEA. V dropped 5 bases and J dropped 1 base, with 8 bases sitting between them. CDR3 region: CASSAEGNTEAFF. CDR3 DNA: TGTGCCAGCAGCGCGGAGGGGAACACTGAAGCTTTCTTT.

In this sample, this clone turned up once. The chain links TRBV5-8 to TRBJ2-3; 10 bases map to TRBD1. The V and J ends lost 5 bases and 2 bases, in that order; junction bases with no gene match: 8. From germline, CDR1 is SGHTS and CDR2 YDEGEE. This CDR3 is built from 16 residues. Here the CDR3 reads CASRGFGQGVTDTQYF. The CDR3 DNA sequence: TGTGCCAGCAGGGGTTTTGGACAGGGGGTCACAGATACGCAGTATTTT.

The chain combines TRBV3-1 (or the pseudogene TRBV3-2) with TRBJ2-7; 7 nucleotides line up with TRBD2. With V trimmed by 4 bases and J by 3 bases, 12 bases remained unmatched. The CDR3 totals 16 residues. Looked up from germline, CDR1 is LGHDT and CDR2 is YNNKEL (reference sequence). As DNA, the CDR3 is TGTGCCAGCAGCCTCCGGGGTTTGGGGGGGAACTACGAGCAGTACTTC. Residues: CASSLRGLGGNYEQYF.

The rearrangement joins TRBV27 to TRBJ1-2, with D tentatively TRBD1 (5 bases). Trimming removed 0 bases from V and 7 bases from J, with 12 bases in between. CDR1 is MNHEY and CDR2 is SMNVEV in the germline V gene (reference sequence). There are 14 residues in the CDR3. This CDR3 reads CASSLSGGLGGYTF. The CDR3 DNA reads TGTGCCAGCAGTTTATCGGGGGGTTTAGGTGGCTACACCTTC.

About this clone: The junction shows a germline mismatch at one end, possibly a read error. V usage is TRBV2 and J usage is TRBJ1-5; no clear D. There are 13 residues in the CDR3. Looked up from germline, CDR1 is SNHLY and CDR2 is FYNNEI. The CDR3 DNA is TGTGCCAGCAGACCCGAGGGAAATCCGCCCCAGCATTTT. Amino acid sequence: CASRPEGNPPQHF.

The V call is TRBV2, the J call TRBJ1-1; 11 bases match TRBD1. The J segment lost 7 bases and the V segment lost 6 bases, leaving 4 bases of the junction unmatched. Germline V gene sequence: CDR1 SNHLY, CDR2 FYNNEI. There are 13 residues in the CDR3. The CDR3 is CASSGQGAGEAFF. The CDR3 nucleotides are TGTGCCAGCAGCGGACAGGGGGCAGGTGAAGCTTTCTTT.

The V call is TRBV6-5, the J call TRBJ2-3; possibly TRBD2 for D (6 bases). CDR1 and CDR2 from the germline V gene are MNHEY and SVGAGI. With 6 bases removed from V and 6 bases from J, the gap between germline ends came to 13 bases. This CDR3 is 13 amino acids long. The CDR3 DNA sequence: TGTGCCAGCAGCTCGCGCGGAGGGGATACGCAGTATTTT. This gives the protein CASSSRGGDTQYF.

The V gene is TRBV6-6, the J gene TRBJ1-6; D might be TRBD1 (6 bases). Germline loops: CDR1 MNHNY, CDR2 SVGAGI (reference sequence). The CDR3 covers 15 residues. Deletions cut 0 bases from V and 11 bases from J, with 14 bases between. CDR3 in DNA: TGTGCCAGCAGTTACTCTCAGGGGCCCTCAGCACCCCTCCACTTT. As protein: CASSYSQGPSAPLHF.

This clone was recorded only once. The gene calls are TRBV18 and TRBJ2-2; 11 nucleotides match TRBD1. The CDR3 totals 17 residues. Per germline, CDR1 KGHSH and CDR2 LQKENI. Trimming removed 4 bases from V and 2 bases from J; junction bases left unmatched: 6. The CDR3 DNA reads TGTGCCAGCTCACTGAATGGACAGGGGGCTAACACCGGGGAGCTGTTTTTT. It encodes CASSLNGQGANTGELFF.

The gene calls are TRBV6-5 and TRBJ2-1, with D perhaps matching TRBD1 (5 bases). Germline CDR1 reads MNHEY; CDR2 reads SVGAGI. V was cut by 2 bases and J by 0 bases, with 11 bases left in between. The CDR3 covers 16 residues. CDR3 DNA: TGTGCCAGCAGTTACGAGGCCAGGGACTCCTACAATGAGCAGTTCTTC. It encodes CASSYEARDSYNEQFF.

The genes are TRBV2 and TRBJ2-3, with 10 bases aligning to TRBD2. This CDR3 spans 17 amino acids. Germline V CDR1 and CDR2: SNHLY, FYNNEI. The V and J ends lost 1 base and 4 bases, in that order; junction bases with no gene match: 8. The CDR3 region is CASSEVPGTSDADTQYF. The DNA for the CDR3 is TGTGCCAGCAGTGAAGTCCCCGGGACTAGCGACGCAGATACGCAGTATTTT.

The chain has TRBV6-5 and TRBJ2-1; D unclear. The CDR3 spans 14 residues. With 7 bases removed from V and 6 bases from J, the gap between germline ends came to 16 bases. Per germline, CDR1 MNHEY and CDR2 SVGAGI. In nucleotides, the CDR3 is TGTGCCAGCAACCCACGAACTTTTTCCAATGAGCAGTTCTTC. Protein: CASNPRTFSNEQFF.

This rearrangement joins TRBV18 to TRBJ2-7, with D tentatively TRBD2 (5 bases). The germline V and J ends were trimmed by 0 bases and 5 bases, with 14 bases remaining between them. The CDR3 has 15 residues. Germline CDR1 is KGHSH and CDR2 is LQKENI. Here the CDR3 DNA reads TGTGCCAGCTCACCACCGGGCGGGTGGGCTCACGAGCAGTACTTC. It encodes CASSPPGGWAHEQYF.

The chain carries TRBV19 and TRBJ1-1, with 10 positions matching TRBD1. Germline values: CDR1 LNHDA, CDR2 SQIVND (reference sequence). The trim removed 6 bases at V and 4 bases at J, leaving 8 bases unmatched. The CDR3 length is 15 residues. The DNA of the CDR3 is TGTGCCAGTAGAACCGGGGACAGGGGAACCACTGAAGCTTTCTTT. It codes for CASRTGDRGTTEAFF.

The gene calls are TRBV4-1 and TRBJ1-1; D is possibly TRBD1 (6 bases). Trimming removed 0 bases from V and 0 bases from J, with 14 bases in between. CDR3 length: 17 residues. Germline V CDR1 and CDR2: MGHRA, YSYEKL. The CDR3 nucleotides read TGCGCCAGCAGCCAAGATCGCAGGGGTGGCATGAACACTGAAGCTTTCTTT. As protein: CASSQDRRGGMNTEAFF.

This chain joins TRBV19 and TRBJ2-4, with TRBD1 matching over 7 bases. Trimming cost V 6 bases and J 5 bases; bases outside gene matches: 7. This CDR3 comprises 14 residues. The germline gives CDR1 LNHDA, CDR2 SQIVND (reference sequence). The CDR3 nucleotides read TGTGCCAGTAGAGACCCGGGACAGCAAAACATTCAGTACTTC. Its translation is CASRDPGQQNIQYF.

This clone appeared a few times. The chain uses TRBV14 and TRBJ1-6; D ambiguous. V gave up 0 bases and J gave up 10 bases, with 16 bases separating them. Germline lookup yields CDR1 SGHDN and CDR2 FVKESK. This CDR3 has 16 residues. In DNA form, the CDR3 reads TGTGCCAGCAGCCAAGATCCCCCCGGGTCTGGGTCACCCCTCCACTTT. Protein product: CASSQDPPGSGSPLHF. The full variable domain, rest sourced from reference TRBV14 and TRBJ1-6, is EAGVTQFPSHSVIEKGQTVTLRCDPISGHDNLYWYRRVMGKEIKFLLHFVKESKQDESGMPNNRFLAERTGGTYSTLKVQPAELEDSGVYFCASSQDPPGSGSPLHFGNGTRLTVT.

V and J are TRBV20-1 and TRBJ1-2; 7 nucleotides agree with TRBD1. The CDR3 is 11 amino acids. Germline V lookup: CDR1 DFQATT, CDR2 SNEGSKA (reference sequence). Trimming cost V 7 bases and J 6 bases; bases outside gene matches: 5. CDR3 nucleotide sequence: TGCAGTGTTACAGGGGTGGATGGCTACACCTTC. Translating it yields CSVTGVDGYTF.

This clone was found a few times. The chain couples TRBV13 to TRBJ1-5, with D maybe TRBD1 (5 bases). Germline-derived CDR1 and CDR2 are PRHDT and FYEKMQ (reference sequence). V was trimmed by 0 bases and J by 9 bases, leaving 9 bases between them. This CDR3 spans 13 amino acids. CDR3 sequence reads: CASSLGREGPQHF. The CDR3 DNA sequence: TGTGCCAGCAGCTTAGGCAGGGAGGGGCCCCAGCATTTT.

The chain joins TRBV18 to TRBJ1-3; 7 bases are shared with TRBD1. This CDR3 has 15 amino acids. The ends lost 1 base at V and 4 bases at J; junction bases unmatched: 4. In germline, CDR1 is KGHSH, CDR2 LQKENI. The CDR3, as DNA: TGTGCCAGCTCACCACGACAGGGTGAAGGAAACACCATATATTTT. It translates to CASSPRQGEGNTIYF.

This sequence joins TRBV7-6 and TRBJ1-1, with D maybe TRBD1 (6 bases). Germline V gives CDR1 SGHVS, CDR2 FNYEAQ. Trimming cost V 5 bases and J 1 base, with 14 bases left between them. CDR3 size: 15 residues. CDR3 coding DNA: TGTGCCAGCAGCGCAGCGATACAGGGGAACACTGAAGCTTTCTTT. This translates into CASSAAIQGNTEAFF. The full variable domain, in which reference TRBV7-6 and TRBJ1-1 provide the parts outside the CDR3, is GAGVSQSPRYKVTKRGQDVALRCDPISGHVSLYWYRQALGQGPEFLTYFNYEAQQDKSGLPNDRFSAERPEGSISTLTIQRTEQRDSAMYRCASSAAIQGNTEAFFGQGTRLTVV.

The chain employs TRBV23-1 and TRBJ1-4; TRBD1 matches at 10 bases. TRBV23-1 is an ORF, and what it does is uncertain. Unmatched junction bases numbered 2, after V lost 4 bases and J lost 6 bases. This CDR3 spans 14 amino acids. This chain's CDR3 is CASSRQGADEKLFF. The CDR3 DNA sequence: TGCGCCAGCAGTCGACAGGGGGCAGATGAAAAACTGTTTTTT.

The chain combines TRBV6-2 or TRBV6-3 with TRBJ1-2, with 9 nucleotides matching TRBD1. The CDR3 loop spans 17 amino acids. The J segment lost 2 bases and the V segment lost 0 bases, leaving 7 bases of the junction unmatched. Germline-derived CDR1 and CDR2 are MNHEY and SVGEGT. In DNA, the CDR3 is TGTGCCAGCAGTTACTCCTCTCCGGGACAGGGCAACTATGGCTACACCTTC. Its protein is CASSYSSPGQGNYGYTF.